The present T cell receptor (beta chain) was sequenced within a study of cytomegalovirus exposure and HLA in healthy donors. Study-level results: Cytomegalovirus status, reportedly, was diagnosed with high specificity and sensitivity by the classifier. In vitro testing confirmed a few CMV-associated chains as specific for CMV antigens.

The table came from immunoSEQ multiplex PCR; TCRdb's copy has only in-frame clones and leaves some out. Of some 250,000 clones listed, around 91% were seen once; the top ten hold 3.1%. Of note for this clone: Antigen unknown.

Germline V lookup: CDR1 SQVTM, CDR2 ANQGSEA. Germline trimming cut 7 bases from V and 1 base from J; bases unmatched to any gene: 3. The CDR3 is 12 amino acids. While the first cohort had several hundred subjects, the donors belonged to the separate validation cohort of over a hundred subjects. The sequencing sample was made of PBMCs. This TCR came from a woman aged 25-40 years in good health and CMV-seronegative. This chain joins TRBV29-1 and TRBJ1-1, with 7 bases aligning to TRBD1. CDR3 nucleotides: TGCAGCGCCGGGACAGCGAACACTGAAGCTTTCTTT. Amino acid sequence: CSAGTANTEAFF.